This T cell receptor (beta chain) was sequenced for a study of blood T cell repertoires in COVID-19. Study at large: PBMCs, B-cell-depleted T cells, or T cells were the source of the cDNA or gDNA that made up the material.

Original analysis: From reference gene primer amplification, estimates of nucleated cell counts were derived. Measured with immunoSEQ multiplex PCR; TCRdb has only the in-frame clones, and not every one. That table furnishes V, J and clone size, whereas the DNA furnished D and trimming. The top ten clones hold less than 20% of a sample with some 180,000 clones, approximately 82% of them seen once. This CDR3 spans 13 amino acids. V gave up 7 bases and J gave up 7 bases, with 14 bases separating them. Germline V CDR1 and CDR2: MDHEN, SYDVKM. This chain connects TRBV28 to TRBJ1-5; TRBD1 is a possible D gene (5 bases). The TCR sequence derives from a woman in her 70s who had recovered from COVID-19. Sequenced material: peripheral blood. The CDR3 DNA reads TGTGCCAGCAATTTCCAGGGTTCACAGCCCCAGCATTTT. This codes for CASNFQGSQPQHF.